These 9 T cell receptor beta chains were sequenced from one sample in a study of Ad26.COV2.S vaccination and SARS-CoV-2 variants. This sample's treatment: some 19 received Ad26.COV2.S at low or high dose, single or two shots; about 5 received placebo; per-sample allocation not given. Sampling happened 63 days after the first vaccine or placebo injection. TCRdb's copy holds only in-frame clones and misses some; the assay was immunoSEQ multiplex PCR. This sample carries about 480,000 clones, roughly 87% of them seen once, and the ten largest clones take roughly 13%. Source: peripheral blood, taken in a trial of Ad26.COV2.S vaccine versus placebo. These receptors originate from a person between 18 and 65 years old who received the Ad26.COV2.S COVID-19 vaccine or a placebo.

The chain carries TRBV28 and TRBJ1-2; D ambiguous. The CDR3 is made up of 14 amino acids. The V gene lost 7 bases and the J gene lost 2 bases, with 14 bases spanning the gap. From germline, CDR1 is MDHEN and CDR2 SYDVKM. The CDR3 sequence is CASNIGRSNYGYTF. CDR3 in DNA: TGTGCCAGCAACATCGGCAGGAGCAACTATGGCTACACCTTC.

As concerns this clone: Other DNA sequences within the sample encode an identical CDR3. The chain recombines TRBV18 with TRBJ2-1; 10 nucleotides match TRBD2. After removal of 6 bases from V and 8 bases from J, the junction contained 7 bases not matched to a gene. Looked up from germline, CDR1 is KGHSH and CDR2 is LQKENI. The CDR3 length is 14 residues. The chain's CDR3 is CASSGLAGVDEQFF. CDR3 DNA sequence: TGTGCCAGCTCCGGGCTAGCGGGAGTCGATGAGCAGTTCTTC.

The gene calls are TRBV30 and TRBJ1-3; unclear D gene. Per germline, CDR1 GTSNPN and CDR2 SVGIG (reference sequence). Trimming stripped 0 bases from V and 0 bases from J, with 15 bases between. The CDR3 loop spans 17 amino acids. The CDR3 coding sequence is TGTGCCTGGAGTGTAAGAGTTTGGACGAGCTCTGGAAACACCATATATTTT. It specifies CAWSVRVWTSSGNTIYF.

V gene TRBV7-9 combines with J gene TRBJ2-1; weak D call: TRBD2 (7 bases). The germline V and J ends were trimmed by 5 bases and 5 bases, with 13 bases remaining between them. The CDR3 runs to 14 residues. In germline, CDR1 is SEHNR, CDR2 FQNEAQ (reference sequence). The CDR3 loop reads CASSPAGANNEQFF. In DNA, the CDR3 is TGTGCCAGCAGCCCTGCGGGGGCAAACAATGAGCAGTTCTTC.

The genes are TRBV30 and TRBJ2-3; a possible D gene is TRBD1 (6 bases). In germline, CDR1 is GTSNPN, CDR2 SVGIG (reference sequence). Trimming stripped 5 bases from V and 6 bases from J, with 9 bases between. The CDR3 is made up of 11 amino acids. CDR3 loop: CAWVQGDTQYF. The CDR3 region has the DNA TGTGCCTGGGTCCAGGGGGATACGCAGTATTTT.

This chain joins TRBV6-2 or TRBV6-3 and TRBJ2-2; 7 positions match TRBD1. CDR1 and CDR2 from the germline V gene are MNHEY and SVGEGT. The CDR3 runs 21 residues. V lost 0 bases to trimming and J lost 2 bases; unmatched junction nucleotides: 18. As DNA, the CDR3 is TGTGCCAGCAGTTACTCGATCGGTAGGGGGCGCCATCCCCGCAACACCGGGGAGCTGTTTTTT. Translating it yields CASSYSIGRGRHPRNTGELFF.

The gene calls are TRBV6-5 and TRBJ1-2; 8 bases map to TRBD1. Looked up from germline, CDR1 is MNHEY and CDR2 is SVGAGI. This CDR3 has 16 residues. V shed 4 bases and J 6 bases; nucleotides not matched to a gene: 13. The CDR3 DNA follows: TGTGCCAGCAGTTCCCCGGACCCCGGGACAGGAGATGGCTACACCTTC. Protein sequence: CASSSPDPGTGDGYTF.

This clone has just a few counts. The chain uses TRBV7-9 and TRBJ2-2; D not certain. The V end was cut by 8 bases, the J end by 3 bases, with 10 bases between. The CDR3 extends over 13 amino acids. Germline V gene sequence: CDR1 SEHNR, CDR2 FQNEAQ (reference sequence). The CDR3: CASSREHTGELFF. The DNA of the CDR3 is TGTGCCAGCTCTCGTGAGCACACCGGGGAGCTGTTTTTT. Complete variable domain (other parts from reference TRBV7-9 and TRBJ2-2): DTGVSQNPRHKITKRGQNVTFRCDPISEHNRLYWYRQTLGQGPEFLTYFQNEAQLEKSRLLSDRFSAERPKGSFSTLEIQRTEQGDSAMYLCASSREHTGELFFGEGSRLTVL.

CDR3 residues: CASSLWLAGEETQYF. The CDR3 region has the DNA TGTGCCAGCAGCTTATGGCTAGCGGGTGAAGAGACCCAGTACTTC. The genes are TRBV13 and TRBJ2-5, with 8 positions matching TRBD2. The length of the CDR3 is 15 residues. Germline V CDR1 and CDR2: PRHDT, FYEKMQ (reference sequence). The junction had 5 bases not matched to a gene; V was cut back by 2 bases and J by 3 bases.